A single sample gave rise to the 17 T cell receptor beta chains below, sequenced in a study of OX40 agonist ivuxolimab in advanced cancers. Clones were read by immunoSEQ multiplex PCR, and TCRdb kept only the in-frame ones, dropping some. The repertoire includes about 60,000 clones, just under 85% of them detected once, and approximately 2.5% sits in the top ten. The sample was CD4+ or CD8+ T cells sorted from blood, taken in a trial of the OX40 agonist ivuxolimab. All receptors come from an adult with an advanced solid tumor such as melanoma, head and neck, liver or kidney cancer.

The CDR3 nucleotides are TGTGCCAGCAGCTTCCGGCAGGGCGTTACCTACGAGCAGTACTTC. Its translation: CASSFRQGVTYEQYF. The chain employs TRBV5-4 and TRBJ2-7, with a possible D match to TRBD1 (5 bases). Deletions cut 2 bases from V and 2 bases from J, with 14 bases between. The CDR3 loop spans 15 amino acids. Per germline, CDR1 SGHNT and CDR2 YYREEE (reference sequence).

On this clone: Other DNA sequences of this sample code for an identical CDR3. The chain links TRBV5-6 to TRBJ2-5; D is unclear. Germline V lookup: CDR1 SGHDT, CDR2 YYEEEE. Trimming cost V 4 bases and J 1 base, with 2 bases left between them. The CDR3 consists of 11 residues. In nucleotides, the CDR3 is TGTGCCAGCAGCCGCCAAGAGACCCAGTACTTC. This gives the protein CASSRQETQYF.

The chain uses TRBV4-3 and TRBJ1-6, with D hard to call. The length of the CDR3 is 17 residues. Germline V gives CDR1 LGHNA, CDR2 YSLEER. V lost 7 bases and J 0 bases, leaving 16 bases between the germline ends. The CDR3 sequence: CASNTRSWYSYNSPLHF. Here the CDR3 DNA reads TGCGCCAGCAACACAAGAAGCTGGTACTCCTATAATTCACCCCTCCACTTT.

The chain is built from TRBV4-1 and TRBJ1-2; the D is unclear. The CDR3 is made up of 15 amino acids. V was trimmed by 0 bases and J by 3 bases, leaving 11 bases between them. From germline, CDR1 is MGHRA and CDR2 YSYEKL. The CDR3 DNA follows: TGCGCCAGCAGCCAAGATCGGCGGGCAGACTATGGCTACACCTTC. Translated, it gives CASSQDRRADYGYTF.

V gene TRBV9 combines with J gene TRBJ2-5; D ambiguous. This CDR3 has 13 residues. From germline, CDR1 is SGDLS and CDR2 YYNGEE. Deletions cut 0 bases from V and 5 bases from J, with 8 bases between. CDR3 nucleotide sequence: TGTGCCAGCAGCGTAGCTACATGGGAGACCCAGTACTTC. Its translation: CASSVATWETQYF. The full variable domain, with the rest looked up from reference TRBV9 and TRBJ2-5, is DSGVTQTPKHLITATGQRVTLRCSPRSGDLSVYWYQQSLDQGLQFLIQYYNGEERAKGNILERFSAQQFPDLHSELNLSSLELGDSALYFCASSVATWETQYFGPGTRLLVL.

The rearrangement uses TRBV5-1 and TRBJ2-7; possibly TRBD1 or TRBD2 for D (5 bases each). This CDR3 comprises 14 residues. The V gene's germline CDR1 is SGHRS and CDR2 YFSETQ. Trimming removed 7 bases at V and 9 bases at J, with 23 bases between. DNA for the CDR3: TGCGCCAGCCGGGTCAGAGGGACGATTGGTGGGCAGTACTTC. Translation: CASRVRGTIGGQYF.

The CDR3 here is CASRGTSGRNIQYF. The CDR3 bases are TGTGCCAGCAGGGGGACTAGCGGGAGGAACATTCAGTACTTC. This chain connects TRBV2 to TRBJ2-4, with 15 bases identical to TRBD2. Germline values: CDR1 SNHLY, CDR2 FYNNEI. Trimming cost V 6 bases and J 7 bases; bases outside gene matches: 1. CDR3 size: 14 residues.

The chain is built from TRBV6-1 and TRBJ2-5; D possibly uses TRBD1 or TRBD2 (5 bases each). Looked up from germline, CDR1 is MNHNS and CDR2 is SASEGT. V lost 4 bases to trimming and J lost 1 base, with 13 bases between them. The CDR3 sequence is 15 residues long. CDR3 region: CASSVFEGSQETQYF. As DNA, the CDR3 is TGTGCCAGCAGTGTCTTCGAGGGGAGCCAAGAGACCCAGTACTTC.

This clone was seen a single time. The CDR3 coding sequence is TGTGCCAGCAGTGAGACGGGAAGAGGGACCCAGTACTTC. Translated: CASSETGRGTQYF. J is TRBJ2-5 and V is TRBV6-4, with D possibly matching TRBD2 (5 bases). V was shortened by 3 bases and J by 7 bases, with 12 bases between the two germline ends. In germline, CDR1 is MRHNA, CDR2 SNTAGT. The CDR3 runs 13 residues.

This clone was recorded once. CDR3 DNA sequence: TGTGCCAGCAGCGCCGCGGGGGCAGGGATAAACTATGGCTACACCTTC. Residues: CASSAAGAGINYGYTF. V gene TRBV9 combines with J gene TRBJ1-2; the D gene is possibly TRBD1 (6 bases). The CDR3 runs 16 residues. CDR1 and CDR2 (germline): SGDLS, YYNGEE. Trimming cost V 3 bases and J 2 bases, with 17 bases left between them.

This clone has only one observation. The gene calls are TRBV6-5 and TRBJ2-7; 9 bases map to TRBD2. After removal of 2 bases from V and 1 base from J, the junction contained 3 bases not matched to a gene. Germline loops: CDR1 MNHEY, CDR2 SVGAGI. CDR3 length: 15 residues. This CDR3 is CASSYGAGGSYEQYF. Here the CDR3 DNA reads TGTGCCAGCAGTTACGGGGCGGGAGGGTCCTACGAGCAGTACTTC.

This clone was seen once. The V and J genes are TRBV2 and TRBJ1-3; D remains ambiguous. CDR3 length equals 15 residues. Between the trimmed V and J ends, which lost 0 bases and 4 bases, there was a span of 10 bases. Germline V gives CDR1 SNHLY, CDR2 FYNNEI. CDR3 region: CASSEAGLPGNTIYF. The CDR3, as DNA: TGTGCCAGCAGTGAAGCTGGGCTTCCAGGAAACACCATATATTTT.

The chain combines TRBV18 with TRBJ2-5; D might be TRBD2 (6 bases). The CDR3 totals 16 residues. The germline V gene encodes CDR1 KGHSH and CDR2 LQKENI. V shed 3 bases and J shed 2 bases, with 16 bases lying between them. This chain's CDR3 is CASSPYLTRGQETQYF. DNA of the CDR3: TGTGCCAGCTCACCCTACCTTACCCGGGGGCAAGAGACCCAGTACTTC.

Turning to this clone: The sample contains more than one DNA sequence encoding this CDR3. The chain is built from TRBV30 and TRBJ2-7; no firm D call. V was pared by 0 bases and J by 4 bases, with 4 bases between. Germline V CDR1 and CDR2: GTSNPN, SVGIG (reference sequence). The length of the CDR3 is 11 residues. Here the CDR3 reads CAWSVGYEQYF. CDR3 bases: TGTGCCTGGAGTGTCGGGTACGAGCAGTACTTC.

This rearrangement joins TRBV18 to TRBJ1-1, with 11 bases fitting TRBD1. V was clipped by 4 bases and J by 1 base; unmatched bases: 5. Germline V lookup: CDR1 KGHSH, CDR2 LQKENI. The CDR3 consists of 16 residues. The CDR3 DNA reads as TGTGCCAGCTCACGGACAGGGGGCAGAGGGAACACTGAAGCTTTCTTT. This sequence encodes CASSRTGGRGNTEAFF.

The genes are TRBV5-6 and TRBJ1-2; maybe TRBD1 (5 bases). CDR1 SGHDT and CDR2 YYEEEE come from the germline V gene. The CDR3 length is 15 residues. V lost 0 bases and J 3 bases, leaving 12 bases between the germline ends. CDR3 protein: CASSLGEGLDYGYTF. CDR3 coding DNA: TGTGCCAGCAGCTTGGGCGAGGGGCTCGACTATGGCTACACCTTC. Drawing the rest from reference TRBV5-6 and TRBJ1-2, the complete variable domain is DAGVTQSPTHLIKTRGQQVTLRCSPKSGHDTVSWYQQALGQGPQFIFQYYEEEERQRGNFPDRFSGHQFPNYSSELNVNALLLGDSALYLCASSLGEGLDYGYTFGSGTRLTVV.

The chain uses TRBV9 and TRBJ2-5; D unresolved. The CDR3 loop spans 14 amino acids. CDR1 is SGDLS and CDR2 is YYNGEE in the germline V gene. V lost 4 bases to trimming and J lost 4 bases, with 14 bases between them. DNA for the CDR3: TGTGCCAGCAGCCCCGACATGCGGAGAGAGACCCAGTACTTC. This encodes CASSPDMRRETQYF.